These T cell receptor beta chains were read from a single sample in a study of T cell responses to AZD1222 COVID-19 vaccine. Generated by immunoSEQ multiplex PCR, the TCRdb table keeps only in-frame clones and is missing some. The data contain some 130,000 clones, just under 95% of them singletons. The sequenced sample was peripheral blood, obtained 28 days after the second AZD1222 dose. Source of these receptors: an adult who received the AZD1222 COVID-19 vaccine. The CDR3 runs from the conserved cysteine through the conserved F or W. The order of the fields is clone size, D gene, V gene, J gene, CDR3 DNA, CDR3 protein. A D gene is named only where the DNA matches it firmly. Rows may omit the clone size; those that give it use once, few, many or a size class.

abundance: -; d_gene: -; v_gene: TRBV4-1; j_gene: TRBJ1-2; CDR3nt: TGCGCCAGCAGCCAAGAACATAACTATGGCTACACCTTC; CDR3aa: CASSQEHNYGYTF
abundance: -; d_gene: -; v_gene: TRBV30; j_gene: TRBJ2-5; CDR3nt: TGTGCCTGGGACCAGGGTTTTGGGGAGACCCAGTACTTC; CDR3aa: CAWDQGFGETQYF
abundance: -; d_gene: -; v_gene: TRBV19; j_gene: TRBJ1-6; CDR3nt: TGTGCCAGTAGTTTGGGCGGGAGCTCCTATAATTCACCCCTCCACTTT; CDR3aa: CASSLGGSSYNSPLHF
abundance: -; d_gene: TRBD1; v_gene: TRBV7-9; j_gene: TRBJ1-1; CDR3nt: TGTGCCAGCAGCCAATGGACAGGACCCAACACTGAAGCTTTCTTT; CDR3aa: CASSQWTGPNTEAFF
abundance: -; d_gene: -; v_gene: TRBV29-1; j_gene: TRBJ1-2; CDR3nt: TGCAGCGTTGATGTTGGAGCTAACTATGGCTACACCTTC; CDR3aa: CSVDVGANYGYTF
abundance: -; d_gene: -; v_gene: TRBV24-1; j_gene: TRBJ1-5; CDR3nt: TGTGCCACCAGTGAGGGACACAATCAGCCCCAGCATTTT; CDR3aa: CATSEGHNQPQHF
abundance: -; d_gene: TRBD1; v_gene: TRBV11-3; j_gene: TRBJ1-2; CDR3nt: TGTGCCAGCAGCCCTAGCATGGGGACAGGGTTCGGCTACACCTTC; CDR3aa: CASSPSMGTGFGYTF
abundance: -; d_gene: -; v_gene: TRBV12-5; j_gene: TRBJ1-1; CDR3nt: TGTGCTAGTGGTCCCGGCCCGGGGACTGAAGCTTTCTTT; CDR3aa: CASGPGPGTEAFF
abundance: -; d_gene: -; v_gene: TRBV19; j_gene: TRBJ1-3; CDR3nt: TGTGCCAGTAGTCCCTTTTGGGGGTCCAGCTCTGGAAACACCATATATTTT; CDR3aa: CASSPFWGSSSGNTIYF
abundance: -; d_gene: -; v_gene: TRBV12-3/TRBV12-4; j_gene: TRBJ1-1; CDR3nt: TGTGCCAGCAGTTTCGACGGACTCTTAGCTTTCTTT; CDR3aa: CASSFDGLLAFF
abundance: -; d_gene: TRBD1; v_gene: TRBV11-3; j_gene: TRBJ1-2; CDR3nt: TGTGCCAGCAGCTCCCGGGGCAGGGGGGACTATGGCTACACCTTC; CDR3aa: CASSSRGRGDYGYTF
abundance: -; d_gene: -; v_gene: TRBV19; j_gene: TRBJ2-1; CDR3nt: TGTGCCAGTAGTATCAGGCAGGGGACCAATGAGCAGTTCTTC; CDR3aa: CASSIRQGTNEQFF
abundance: -; d_gene: -; v_gene: TRBV12-5; j_gene: TRBJ2-5; CDR3nt: TGTGCTAGTGGTTTGGTGCCGGGGCAAGAGACCCAGTACTTC; CDR3aa: CASGLVPGQETQYF
abundance: -; d_gene: -; v_gene: TRBV24-1; j_gene: TRBJ2-3; CDR3nt: TGTGCCACCAGTAGGGATCTGCCAAATACGCAGTATTTT; CDR3aa: CATSRDLPNTQYF
abundance: -; d_gene: TRBD1; v_gene: TRBV3-1/TRBV3-2; j_gene: TRBJ1-2; CDR3nt: TGTGCCAGCAGCCCCGGACAGGTCTATGGCTACACCTTC; CDR3aa: CASSPGQVYGYTF
abundance: -; d_gene: -; v_gene: TRBV5-1; j_gene: TRBJ1-6; CDR3nt: TGCGCCAGCAGCTTGGATCAGGGGTCCTATAATTCACCCCTCCACTTT; CDR3aa: CASSLDQGSYNSPLHF
abundance: -; d_gene: TRBD2; v_gene: TRBV5-4; j_gene: TRBJ2-7; CDR3nt: TGTGCCAGCAGCTTGAACGCGGGGGGTAACTACGAGCAGTACTTC; CDR3aa: CASSLNAGGNYEQYF
abundance: -; d_gene: -; v_gene: TRBV28; j_gene: TRBJ1-1; CDR3nt: TGTGCCAGCTCAACGTGGGCGGACACTGAAGCTTTCTTT; CDR3aa: CASSTWADTEAFF
abundance: -; d_gene: -; v_gene: TRBV7-8; j_gene: TRBJ2-3; CDR3nt: TGTGCCAGCAGCAAAAGGGTATCGGGGGCGCTTACAGATACGCAGTATTTT; CDR3aa: CASSKRVSGALTDTQYF
abundance: once; d_gene: -; v_gene: TRBV19; j_gene: TRBJ1-1; CDR3nt: TGTGCCAGTCGTCGTGGTGGGGGGACTGAAGCTTTCTTT; CDR3aa: CASRRGGGTEAFF
abundance: -; d_gene: -; v_gene: TRBV7-8; j_gene: TRBJ1-1; CDR3nt: TGTGCCAGCAGCTTTCTCGGGGGCGCCGACACTGAAGCTTTCTTT; CDR3aa: CASSFLGGADTEAFF
abundance: once; d_gene: TRBD1; v_gene: TRBV28; j_gene: TRBJ1-2; CDR3nt: TGTGCCAGCAGCGCCGGGACAGGGGTCTATGGCTACACCTTC; CDR3aa: CASSAGTGVYGYTF
abundance: -; d_gene: -; v_gene: TRBV10-3; j_gene: TRBJ1-3; CDR3nt: TGTGCCATCAGTGAGTCGCTTGGGGGATCTGGAAACACCATATATTTT; CDR3aa: CAISESLGGSGNTIYF
abundance: -; d_gene: -; v_gene: TRBV28; j_gene: TRBJ1-2; CDR3nt: TGTGCCAGCAGTTTAAGAGGGTATGGCTACACCTTC; CDR3aa: CASSLRGYGYTF
abundance: -; d_gene: TRBD1; v_gene: TRBV9; j_gene: TRBJ1-6; CDR3nt: TGTGCCAGCAGCGTGGGACAGTATAATTCACCCCTCCACTTT; CDR3aa: CASSVGQYNSPLHF
abundance: -; d_gene: TRBD1; v_gene: TRBV4-1; j_gene: TRBJ1-5; CDR3nt: TGCGCCAGCAGCCAAGCCAGGGGACAGTTGTGGCCCCAGCATTTT; CDR3aa: CASSQARGQLWPQHF
abundance: -; d_gene: -; v_gene: TRBV10-3; j_gene: TRBJ1-6; CDR3nt: TGTGCCATCAGCGCAAGGACGCCCGTGAATTCACCCCTCCACTTT; CDR3aa: CAISARTPVNSPLHF
abundance: -; d_gene: -; v_gene: TRBV6-5; j_gene: TRBJ1-2; CDR3nt: TGTGCCAGCAGTCCGGCGCCCAATCAGCACTATGGCTACACCTTC; CDR3aa: CASSPAPNQHYGYTF
abundance: -; d_gene: TRBD1; v_gene: TRBV28; j_gene: TRBJ1-5; CDR3nt: TGTGCCAGCCTACAGGGGGGGGGATATAGCAATCAGCCCCAGCATTTT; CDR3aa: CASLQGGGYSNQPQHF
abundance: -; d_gene: -; v_gene: TRBV19; j_gene: TRBJ1-6; CDR3nt: TGTGCCAGTAGTATCCAGGGGAATTCACCCCTCCACTTT; CDR3aa: CASSIQGNSPLHF
abundance: -; d_gene: -; v_gene: TRBV9; j_gene: TRBJ1-1; CDR3nt: TGTGCCAGCAGCGCGATGGACAGCACTGAAGCTTTCTTT; CDR3aa: CASSAMDSTEAFF
abundance: -; d_gene: -; v_gene: TRBV7-2; j_gene: TRBJ2-2; CDR3nt: TGTGCCAGCAAACCCCCCGGGCCCCGTACCGGGGAGCTGTTTTTT; CDR3aa: CASKPPGPRTGELFF
abundance: -; d_gene: TRBD1; v_gene: TRBV27; j_gene: TRBJ1-1; CDR3nt: TGTGCCAGCAGTCTCAGACAGGGTTCGACTGAAGCTTTCTTT; CDR3aa: CASSLRQGSTEAFF
abundance: -; d_gene: -; v_gene: TRBV7-2; j_gene: TRBJ1-3; CDR3nt: TGTGCCAGCAGCTTACAGGGCGGAAACACCATATATTTT; CDR3aa: CASSLQGGNTIYF
abundance: -; d_gene: -; v_gene: TRBV6-1; j_gene: TRBJ1-1; CDR3nt: TGTGCCAGCAGTGAAGGGAGACATAACACTGAAGCTTTCTTT; CDR3aa: CASSEGRHNTEAFF
abundance: -; d_gene: TRBD2; v_gene: TRBV18; j_gene: TRBJ2-5; CDR3nt: TGTGCCAGCTCACAACCGGGACTAGCAGAGACCCAGTACTTC; CDR3aa: CASSQPGLAETQYF
abundance: -; d_gene: -; v_gene: TRBV27; j_gene: TRBJ2-1; CDR3nt: TGTGCCAGCCGAGTACTTTTGGGGAGCTCCTACAATGAGCAGTTCTTC; CDR3aa: CASRVLLGSSYNEQFF
abundance: -; d_gene: -; v_gene: TRBV6-1; j_gene: TRBJ2-7; CDR3nt: TGTGCCAGCAGTGGCCCCCCCTGGAACCCCTGGAACCACGAGCAGTACTTC; CDR3aa: CASSGPPWNPWNHEQYF
abundance: -; d_gene: TRBD2; v_gene: TRBV18; j_gene: TRBJ2-5; CDR3nt: TGTGCCAGCTCACCACCGGGACTAGCGGAAGAGACCCAGTACTTC; CDR3aa: CASSPPGLAEETQYF
abundance: -; d_gene: -; v_gene: TRBV9; j_gene: TRBJ1-1; CDR3nt: TGTGCCAGCGGCGACAGGAACACTGAAGCTTTCTTT; CDR3aa: CASGDRNTEAFF
abundance: -; d_gene: TRBD1; v_gene: TRBV4-1; j_gene: TRBJ1-2; CDR3nt: TGCGCCAGCAGCCAATTGGGACAGGGGACCTATGGCTACACCTTC; CDR3aa: CASSQLGQGTYGYTF
abundance: -; d_gene: -; v_gene: TRBV15; j_gene: TRBJ2-7; CDR3nt: TGTGCCACCAGCGGACGCAGGGGTGGCTCCTACGAGCAGTACTTC; CDR3aa: CATSGRRGGSYEQYF
abundance: -; d_gene: TRBD1; v_gene: TRBV7-9; j_gene: TRBJ1-6; CDR3nt: TGTGCCAGCAGGGACACCGGACAGGGTAATTCACCCCTCCACTTT; CDR3aa: CASRDTGQGNSPLHF
abundance: -; d_gene: -; v_gene: TRBV29-1; j_gene: TRBJ2-6; CDR3nt: TGCAGCGTTGTGGCTGGGGCCAACGTCCTGACTTTC; CDR3aa: CSVVAGANVLTF